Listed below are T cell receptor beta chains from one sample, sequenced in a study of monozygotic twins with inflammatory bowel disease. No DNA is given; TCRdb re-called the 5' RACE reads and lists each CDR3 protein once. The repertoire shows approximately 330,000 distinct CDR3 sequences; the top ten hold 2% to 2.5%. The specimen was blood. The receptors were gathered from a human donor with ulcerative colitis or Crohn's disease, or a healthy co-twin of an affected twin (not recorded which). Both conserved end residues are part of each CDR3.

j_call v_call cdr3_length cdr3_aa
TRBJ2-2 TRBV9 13 CASSPRNTGELFF
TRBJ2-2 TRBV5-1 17 CASSKTPDRIDTGELFF
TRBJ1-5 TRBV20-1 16 CSARDTYKGANQPQHF
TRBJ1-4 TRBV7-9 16 CASSLGETGLNEKLFF
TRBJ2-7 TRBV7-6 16 CASSLGPGTDNYEQYF
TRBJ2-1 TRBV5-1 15 CASSVTGTSYNEQFF
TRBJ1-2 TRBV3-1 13 CASSPGEGRGYTF
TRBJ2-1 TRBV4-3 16 CASSQSTDGGYNEQFF
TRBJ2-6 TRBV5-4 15 CASSQPSSGANVLTF
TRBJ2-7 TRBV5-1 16 CASRKTTGALTYEQYF
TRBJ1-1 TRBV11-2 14 CASSPDRVNTEAFF
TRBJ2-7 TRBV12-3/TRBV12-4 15 CASSPSGTGVTEQYF
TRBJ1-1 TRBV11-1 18 CASSLGGGGPLSNAEAFF
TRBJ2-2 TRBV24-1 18 CATSDYTGTGTQHGELFF
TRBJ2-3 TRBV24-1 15 CATSDPGRSTDTQYF
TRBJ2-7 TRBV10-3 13 CAISVTVAYEQYF
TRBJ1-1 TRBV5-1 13 CASSYQGAAEAFF
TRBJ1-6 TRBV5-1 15 CASSREGGNGSPLHF
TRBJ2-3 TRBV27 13 CASSTSGTNTQYF
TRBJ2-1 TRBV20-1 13 CSARGLYREQQFF
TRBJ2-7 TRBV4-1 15 CASSRTGTFSYEQYF
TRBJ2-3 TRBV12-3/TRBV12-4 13 CASSLLEGHTQYF
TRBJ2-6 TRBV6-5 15 CASSYEGSGANVLTF
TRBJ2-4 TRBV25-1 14 CASSPSRSLNIQYF
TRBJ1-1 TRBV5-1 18 CASSFGEYRGSMNTEAFF
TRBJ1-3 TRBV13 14 CATTIRGLRNTIYF
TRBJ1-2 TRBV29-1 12 CSVDPGSYGYTF
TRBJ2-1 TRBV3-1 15 CASSQLAEGDNEQFF
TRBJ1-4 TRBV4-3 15 CASSQDRSLNEKLFF
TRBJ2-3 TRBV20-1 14 CSAHKTGGTDTQYF
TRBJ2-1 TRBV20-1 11 CSARTPNEQFF
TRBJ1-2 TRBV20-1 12 CSAKGQGAGYTF
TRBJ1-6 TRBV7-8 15 CASSLNWDDNSPLHF
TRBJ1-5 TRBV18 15 CASSSRQGEYQPQHF
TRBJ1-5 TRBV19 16 CASNSWQGDSNQPQHF
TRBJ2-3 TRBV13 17 CASSLAGLAGRTDTQYF
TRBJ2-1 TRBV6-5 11 CASSRENEQFF
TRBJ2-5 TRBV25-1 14 CASSDTSFGETQYF
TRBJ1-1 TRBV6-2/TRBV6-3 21 CASSYSASRGREISPDTEAFF
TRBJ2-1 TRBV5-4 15 CASSPGRMGYNEQFF
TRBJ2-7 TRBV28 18 CASSIAFRLDRSSYEQYF
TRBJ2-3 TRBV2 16 CASSEAWLAGWDTQYF
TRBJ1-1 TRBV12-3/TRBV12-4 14 CASSLAQGTTEAFF
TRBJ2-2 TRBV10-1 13 CASRKGATGELFF
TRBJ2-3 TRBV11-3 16 CASSLGRDRNTDTQYF
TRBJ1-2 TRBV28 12 CASSSSQGVNTF
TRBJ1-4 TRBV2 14 CASRRQTTNEKLFF
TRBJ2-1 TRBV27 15 CASTLGTSGSNEQFF
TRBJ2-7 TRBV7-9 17 CASSLDRTGGISYEQYF
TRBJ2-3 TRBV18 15 CASSPGTGNTDTQYF
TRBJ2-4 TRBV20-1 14 CSAGPRLAKNIQYF